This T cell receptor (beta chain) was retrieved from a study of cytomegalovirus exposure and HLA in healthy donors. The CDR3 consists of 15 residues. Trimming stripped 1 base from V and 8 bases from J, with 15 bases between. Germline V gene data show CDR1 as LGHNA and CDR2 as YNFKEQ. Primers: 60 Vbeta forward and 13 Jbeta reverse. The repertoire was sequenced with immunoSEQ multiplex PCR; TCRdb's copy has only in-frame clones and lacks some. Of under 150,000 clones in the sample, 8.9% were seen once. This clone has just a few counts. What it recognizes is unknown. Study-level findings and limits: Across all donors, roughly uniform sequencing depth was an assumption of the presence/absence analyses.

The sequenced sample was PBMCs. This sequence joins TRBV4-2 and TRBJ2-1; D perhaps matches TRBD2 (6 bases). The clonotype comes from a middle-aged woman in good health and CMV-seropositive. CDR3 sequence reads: CASSQGSLGGDEQFF. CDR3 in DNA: TGTGCCAGCAGCCAAGGTTCGCTAGGAGGGGATGAGCAGTTCTTC.